The 23 T cell receptor beta chains below were found in one sample sequenced in a study of T-cell reconstitution after alpha-beta-depleted transplantation in children listed by TCRdb under 2016. Library method: PCR. Reads for this sample came from an Illumina HiSeq 2500. To normalize quantification of the TCRbeta repertoire, the TCR libraries were built with molecular barcoding that relied on unique molecular identifiers. TCRdb handled the public reads itself, with Q25 trimming in fastp and clone calling in MiXCR, and kept productive beta chains. Each CDR3 protein appears once, grouped with its most common genes and DNA. The sample data list just over 950,000 distinct CDR3 sequences, and roughly 29% of these were observed just once. The ten largest clones take up roughly 28% of the sample. The treatment or condition label, as the study defines it: allogeneic hematopoietic cell transplantation with graft depleted of TCRalphabeta T cells and CD19 B cells.

The source was PBMCs, mostly from graft donor cells, collected 360 days after TCRalphabeta/CD19-depleted stem cell transplant. Receptors were obtained from a boy under two years old who had a stem cell transplant for SCID, so the T cells may come from the graft donor.

This clonotype was observed a handful of times. J is TRBJ1-2 and V is TRBV12-3 or TRBV12-4, with no clear D. The CDR3 covers 15 residues. V was trimmed by 5 bases and J by 3 bases, leaving 16 bases between them. This CDR3 is CASSPDTTPYYGYTF. CDR3 nucleotides: TGTGCCAGCAGTCCAGACACCACTCCTTACTATGGCTACACCTTC.

The table lists this clonotype with a count of one. The chain is built from TRBV5-1 and TRBJ1-1, with TRBD1 matching over 9 bases. The junction had 6 bases not matched to a gene; V was cut back by 6 bases and J by 0 bases. The CDR3 spans 15 residues. CDR1 SGHRS and CDR2 YFSETQ come from the germline V gene. The CDR3 protein is CASTPTGGMNTEAFF. In nucleotides, the CDR3 is TGCGCCAGCACCCCCACAGGGGGCATGAACACTGAAGCTTTCTTT.

This clonotype has a handful of counts. This sequence joins TRBV5-1 and TRBJ2-5; no clear D gene. The CDR3 length is 12 residues. Trimming shortened V by 6 bases and J by 2 bases, and 8 bases separated the two germline ends. Germline loops: CDR1 SGHRS, CDR2 YFSETQ. CDR3 sequence: CASMAVQETQYF. The CDR3 bases are TGCGCCAGCATGGCGGTTCAAGAGACCCAGTACTTC.

J is TRBJ2-3 and V is TRBV25-1, with TRBD2 matching over 7 bases. Trimming cost V 3 bases and J 1 base; bases outside gene matches: 7. The CDR3 extends over 16 amino acids. Germline CDR1 reads MGHDK; CDR2 reads SYGVNS. CDR3 bases: TGTGCCAGCAGTGATGGCATTGGGGGGGGCACAGATACGCAGTATTTT. Its protein is CASSDGIGGGTDTQYF. Variable domain in full (rest from reference TRBV25-1 and TRBJ2-3): EADIYQTPRYLVIGTGKKITLECSQTMGHDKMYWYQQDPGMELHLIHYSYGVNSTEKGDLSSESTVSRIRTEHFPLTLESARPSHTSQYLCASSDGIGGGTDTQYFGPGTRLTVL.

This clonotype was counted a few times. The V call is TRBV7-2, the J call TRBJ2-7, with TRBD2 identical over 9 bases. CDR3 length equals 15 residues. Germline CDR1 SGHTA, CDR2 FQGNSA. After removal of 1 base from V and 4 bases from J, the junction contained 5 bases not matched to a gene. CDR3 nucleotides: TGTGCCAGCAGCTTAGGATCTAGCGGGGTTTACGAGCAGTACTTC. It codes for CASSLGSSGVYEQYF.

This sequence joins TRBV5-1 and TRBJ2-1; D gene unclear. Germline V gene data show CDR1 as SGHRS and CDR2 as YFSETQ. The CDR3 totals 13 residues. V was cut by 3 bases and J by 8 bases, with 12 bases left in between. This chain's CDR3 is CASSYRGYDEQFF. DNA for the CDR3: TGCGCCAGCAGCTACCGTGGGTACGATGAGCAGTTCTTC.

The CDR3 region has the DNA TGTGCCAGCAGTTTAGCGGGCACACCGACCAATACGCAGTATTTT. Protein product: CASSLAGTPTNTQYF. The chain couples TRBV12-3 or TRBV12-4 to TRBJ2-3, with D hard to call. The CDR3 is made up of 15 amino acids. V dropped 0 bases and J dropped 7 bases, with 14 bases sitting between them.

The rearrangement links TRBV5-1 to TRBJ1-4; 7 bases map to TRBD1. Germline CDR1 and CDR2: SGHRS and YFSETQ. The CDR3 runs 15 residues. V was clipped by 1 base and J by 6 bases; unmatched bases: 6. Here the CDR3 reads CASSLNRGPDEKLFF. In DNA form, the CDR3 reads TGCGCCAGCAGCTTGAACAGGGGCCCGGATGAAAAACTGTTTTTT.

This clonotype was seen more than once but under ten times. This chain connects TRBV10-3 to TRBJ2-3; TRBD2 matches 15 bases. J lost 6 bases, V lost 10 bases, and 14 bases had no gene match. The length of the CDR3 is 17 residues. The germline CDR1 and CDR2 sequences are ENHRY and SYGVKD. CDR3 DNA: TGTGCCACTGACCGCCGGACTAGCGGGGGGGCGTCGGATACGCAGTATTTT. Its translation is CATDRRTSGGASDTQYF.

In this sample, this clonotype turned up a few times. This rearrangement joins TRBV4-1 to TRBJ2-2; no clear D gene. Germline-derived CDR1 and CDR2 are MGHRA and YSYEKL. V was cut by 7 bases and J by 3 bases, with 15 bases left in between. The CDR3 runs 15 residues. CDR3 amino acids: CASTSTLGHTGELFF. In DNA, the CDR3 is TGCGCCAGCACCTCCACCCTAGGTCACACCGGGGAGCTGTTTTTT.

This clonotype was seen more than once but under ten times. The V and J genes are TRBV15 and TRBJ2-6; 7 bases agree with TRBD1. Germline CDR1 LNHNV, CDR2 YYDKDF (reference sequence). The V segment lost 6 bases and the J segment 1 base; nucleotides outside the gene matches: 6. This CDR3 has 16 residues. The CDR3 region has the DNA TGTGCCACCAGGGACAGGTTAATATCTGGGGCCAACGTCCTGACTTTC. Its translation: CATRDRLISGANVLTF.

This clonotype has more than one count but fewer than ten. The J gene is TRBJ2-7, the V gene TRBV20-1, with TRBD2 matching 8 bases. With 6 bases clipped from V and 2 bases from J, the junction kept 15 bases outside the gene matches. Germline CDR1 is DFQATT and CDR2 is SNEGSKA (reference sequence). The CDR3 length is 16 residues. The CDR3 spells CSASRFLAGSTYEQYF. For the CDR3, the DNA is TGCAGTGCCTCAAGGTTCTTAGCGGGGTCGACCTACGAGCAGTACTTC.

The chain links TRBV24-1 to TRBJ2-5; 10 bases map to TRBD1. This CDR3 has 18 amino acids. J gave up 2 bases and V 3 bases, and 11 bases lay outside the gene matches. Germline V gene sequence: CDR1 KGHDR, CDR2 SFDVKD. CDR3 in amino acids: CATSDRGRDRGHQETQYF. The CDR3 bases are TGTGCCACCAGTGATCGGGGTAGGGACAGGGGTCATCAAGAGACCCAGTACTTC.

In its sample, this clonotype was seen a few times. The chain is built from TRBV6-5 and TRBJ1-6; D is uncertain. The germline V and J ends were trimmed by 2 bases and 7 bases, with 9 bases remaining between them. Germline loops: CDR1 MNHEY, CDR2 SVGAGI. This CDR3 contains 14 residues. The CDR3 is CASSYGQRNSPLHF. The CDR3 DNA reads TGTGCCAGCAGTTACGGCCAGCGAAATTCACCCCTCCACTTT.

The chain has TRBV29-1 and TRBJ2-3; 8 bases align to TRBD1. The CDR3 runs 16 residues. Germline-derived CDR1 and CDR2 are SQVTM and ANQGSEA. V dropped 7 bases and J dropped 2; count of bases not matched to a gene: 14. The CDR3 DNA reads as TGCAGCGCAGCTCATGGCAGGGGGCTTTCCACAGATACGCAGTATTTT. Its translation: CSAAHGRGLSTDTQYF.

The chain employs TRBV18 and TRBJ1-1, with TRBD1 matching over 7 bases. Losses at the gene ends were 6 bases for V and 3 bases for J; bases not matched to a gene: 4. Germline V gives CDR1 KGHSH, CDR2 LQKENI. The CDR3 totals 13 residues. The CDR3 sequence is CASSAGTDTEAFF. The DNA of the CDR3 is TGTGCCAGCTCGGCCGGGACAGACACTGAAGCTTTCTTT. Full variable domain (rest looked up from reference TRBV18 and TRBJ1-1): NAGVMQNPRHLVRRRGQEARLRCSPMKGHSHVYWYRQLPEEGLKFMVYLQKENIIDESGMPKERFSAEFPKEGPSILRIQQVVRGDSAAYFCASSAGTDTEAFFGQGTRLTVV.

This clonotype has a handful of counts. The chain joins TRBV18 to TRBJ2-3, with D perhaps given as TRBD1 or TRBD2 (5 bases each). V shed 2 bases and J shed 4 bases, with 13 bases lying between them. The CDR3 length is 15 residues. The germline V gene has CDR1 KGHSH and CDR2 LQKENI. The CDR3 is CASSPRGAAPDTQYF. The CDR3 DNA is TGTGCCAGCTCACCAAGAGGGGCGGCCCCAGATACGCAGTATTTT.

The chain joins TRBV7-2 to TRBJ1-5, with TRBD1 matching 9 bases. This CDR3 comprises 16 residues. Looked up from germline, CDR1 is SGHTA and CDR2 is FQGNSA. J was trimmed by 0 bases and V by 8 bases; bases with no gene match: 8. DNA for the CDR3: TGTGCCAGCTCGGACAGGGGTCGTCATAGCAATCAGCCCCAGCATTTT. This sequence encodes CASSDRGRHSNQPQHF.

This clonotype was observed a few times. The CDR3 loop is CASCSRGINTDTQYF. The CDR3, as DNA: TGTGCCAGTTGTTCCCGAGGGATAAACACAGATACGCAGTATTTT. The gene calls are TRBV19 and TRBJ2-3; D is possibly TRBD2 (5 bases). The CDR3 is made up of 15 amino acids. Germline CDR1 LNHDA, CDR2 SQIVND (reference sequence). The V and J ends lost 8 bases and 2 bases respectively, with 17 bases between them. Full variable domain (missing parts from reference TRBV19 and TRBJ2-3): DGGITQSPKYLFRKEGQNVTLSCEQNLNHDAMYWYRQDPGQGLRLIYYSQIVNDFQKGDIAEGYSVSREKKESFPLTVTSAQKNPTAFYLCASCSRGINTDTQYFGPGTRLTVL.

This clonotype came up a few times. The chain uses TRBV5-1 and TRBJ2-1; a weak D match, TRBD2 (5 bases). Germline V lookup: CDR1 SGHRS, CDR2 YFSETQ. The CDR3 runs to 15 residues. Trimming shortened V by 0 bases and J by 4 bases, and 11 bases separated the two germline ends. In nucleotides, the CDR3 is TGCGCCAGCAGCTTGGCCGGGGAAGATTACAATGAGCAGTTCTTC. Encoded protein: CASSLAGEDYNEQFF. Looking up the rest from reference TRBV5-1 and TRBJ2-1 gives the full variable domain: KAGVTQTPRYLIKTRGQQVTLSCSPISGHRSVSWYQQTPGQGLQFLFEYFSETQRNKGNFPGRFSGRQFSNSRSEMNVSTLELGDSALYLCASSLAGEDYNEQFFGPGTRLTVL.

DNA of the CDR3: TGTGCCAGCAGCCAAGATCCGAAGAAGGCCGGTGAGCAGTTCTTC. Amino acid sequence: CASSQDPKKAGEQFF. The genes are TRBV3-1 and TRBJ2-1; D not certain. The CDR3 extends over 15 amino acids. Trimming removed 0 bases at V and 9 bases at J, with 15 bases between. From germline, CDR1 is LGHDT and CDR2 YNNKEL (reference sequence).

V usage is TRBV2 and J usage is TRBJ2-7; the D gene is possibly TRBD2 (6 bases). V was cut by 6 bases and J by 3 bases, with 15 bases left in between. The CDR3 is 14 amino acids. The germline V gene has CDR1 SNHLY and CDR2 FYNNEI. The DNA of the CDR3 is TGTGCCAGCAGGGGGACTCATAAGGGCTACGAGCAGTACTTC. Its translation: CASRGTHKGYEQYF.

This clonotype has only a few counts. The chain links TRBV2 to TRBJ2-6; D ambiguous. The V and J ends lost 1 base and 2 bases respectively, with 9 bases between them. Germline CDR1 SNHLY, CDR2 FYNNEI. This CDR3 comprises 16 residues. CDR3: CASSEVMRAGANVLTF. In DNA, the CDR3 is TGTGCCAGCAGTGAAGTGATGCGTGCTGGGGCCAACGTCCTGACTTTC.